The clone carrying this TCR beta chain was observed a single time. This record comes from a study of blood T cell repertoires in COVID-19. The assay was immunoSEQ multiplex PCR, and TCRdb's table has in-frame clones only and misses some. The profile shows hundreds of thousands of clones, more than 80% of them singletons. The CDR3 covers 15 residues. V was shortened by 0 bases and J by 1 base, with 8 bases between the two germline ends. Germline lookup yields CDR1 KGHDR and CDR2 SFDVKD. The V and J genes are TRBV24-1 and TRBJ2-5; weak D call: TRBD2 (6 bases). Specimen: peripheral blood. This clonotype originated in a woman younger than 45 with COVID-19, enrolled during active disease. The CDR3 DNA follows: TGTGCCACCAGTGATTTGGAGGGAGGCCAAGAGACCCAGTACTTC. Protein product: CATSDLEGGQETQYF.